The 20 T cell receptor beta chains below were found in one sample sequenced in a study of T cell responses to AZD1222 COVID-19 vaccine. Clones were read by immunoSEQ multiplex PCR, and TCRdb kept only the in-frame ones, dropping some. The profile covers 130,000 to 150,000 clones, with 75% to 95% appearing a single time and approximately 2.9% taken by the ten largest. This specimen was peripheral blood, taken on day 0 of MenACWY control vaccination. Every receptor here comes from an adult in good health.

The genes are TRBV10-3 and TRBJ2-7; possible D gene TRBD2, 5 bases. The length of the CDR3 is 14 residues. Germline V gives CDR1 ENHRY, CDR2 SYGVKD. V gave up 2 bases and J gave up 3 bases, with 11 bases separating them. CDR3 amino acids: CAISEAAGGYEQYF. The CDR3 DNA is TGTGCCATCAGTGAGGCGGCAGGAGGCTACGAGCAGTACTTC.

This chain links TRBV24-1 with TRBJ2-1; TRBD1 agrees at 9 bases. Per germline, CDR1 KGHDR and CDR2 SFDVKD. Trimming at V came to 3 bases and at J to 5 bases, leaving 10 bases not matched to a gene. The CDR3 length is 17 residues. CDR3 DNA sequence: TGTGCCACCAGTGATCCCCCCGGACAGGGGATCGACAATGAGCAGTTCTTC. Translating it yields CATSDPPGQGIDNEQFF.

The V gene is TRBV5-1, the J gene TRBJ2-1, with unresolved D. Per germline, CDR1 SGHRS and CDR2 YFSETQ. The V gene lost 4 bases and the J gene lost 11 bases, with 16 bases spanning the gap. The CDR3 is made up of 13 amino acids. CDR3 region: CASSPESTLKQFF. DNA of the CDR3: TGCGCCAGCAGCCCGGAATCGACACTCAAGCAGTTCTTC. Full variable domain (rest looked up from reference TRBV5-1 and TRBJ2-1): KAGVTQTPRYLIKTRGQQVTLSCSPISGHRSVSWYQQTPGQGLQFLFEYFSETQRNKGNFPGRFSGRQFSNSRSEMNVSTLELGDSALYLCASSPESTLKQFFGPGTRLTVL.

The chain uses TRBV27 and TRBJ1-6; the match to TRBD1 covers 7 bases. Germline V CDR1 and CDR2: MNHEY, SMNVEV (reference sequence). This CDR3 is 16 amino acids long. J lost 4 bases, V lost 6 bases, and 9 bases had no gene match. Written as DNA, the CDR3 is TGTGCCAGCAGCCCTGCCGGGACAGATTATAATTCACCCCTCCACTTT. Translation gives CASSPAGTDYNSPLHF.

This clone came up a few times. This chain links TRBV10-3 with TRBJ1-1; 7 bases map to TRBD1. The CDR3 runs to 13 residues. Germline assignment: CDR1 ENHRY and CDR2 SYGVKD. The trim removed 11 bases at V and 1 base at J, leaving 7 bases unmatched. CDR3 residues: CAVRGQGNTEAFF. In nucleotides, the CDR3 is TGTGCCGTTAGGGGGCAGGGGAACACTGAAGCTTTCTTT.

The CDR3 DNA reads as TGTGCCAGCAGGGCGGGGCTCCAAGAGACCCAGTACTTC. As protein: CASRAGLQETQYF. The V call is TRBV6-5, the J call TRBJ2-5; maybe TRBD2 (6 bases). The CDR3 length is 13 residues. Germline CDR1 and CDR2: MNHEY and SVGAGI. The ends were cut back, 6 bases at V and 1 base at J, with 9 bases in the middle.

The chain joins TRBV28 to TRBJ1-1; 11 positions agree with TRBD1. Germline CDR1 reads MDHEN; CDR2 reads SYDVKM. The CDR3 contains 17 residues. Trimming removed 7 bases from V and 5 bases from J; junction bases left unmatched: 15. The CDR3 sequence: CASTLLLGQGAWTEAFF. CDR3 coding DNA: TGTGCCAGCACCCTACTTTTAGGACAGGGGGCATGGACTGAAGCTTTCTTT. Full variable domain (remainder filled in from reference TRBV28 and TRBJ1-1): DVKVTQSSRYLVKRTGEKVFLECVQDMDHENMFWYRQDPGLGLRLIYFSYDVKMKEKGDIPEGYSVSREKKERFSLILESASTNQTSMYLCASTLLLGQGAWTEAFFGQGTRLTVV.

In its sample, this clone was seen a few times. J is TRBJ1-2 and V is TRBV7-8; a possible D gene is TRBD1 (6 bases). This CDR3 comprises 14 residues. Trimming took off 0 bases at V and 8 bases at J, with 13 bases between the two ends. Germline V gene sequence: CDR1 SGHVS, CDR2 FQNEAQ. CDR3 nucleotide sequence: TGTGCCAGCAGCTTAGCACAGGGATTGGGCGGCTACACCTTC. Protein: CASSLAQGLGGYTF.

The chain combines TRBV2 with TRBJ2-7; D remains unclear. Between the trimmed V and J ends, which lost 4 bases and 1 base, there was a span of 14 bases. The CDR3 runs 15 residues. Germline loops: CDR1 SNHLY, CDR2 FYNNEI. The CDR3 sequence: CASSVGSLASYEQYF. CDR3 nucleotides: TGTGCCAGCAGTGTCGGCAGCCTGGCGTCCTACGAGCAGTACTTC.

The chain employs TRBV3-1 (or the pseudogene TRBV3-2) and TRBJ2-1, with 8 bases lining up with TRBD2. The length of the CDR3 is 20 residues. Germline V gene sequence: CDR1 LGHDT, CDR2 YNNKEL (reference sequence). The V gene end was trimmed by 0 bases and the J gene end by 0 bases; junction bases not matched to a gene: 13. The CDR3: CASSQDYLAGHMSSYNEQFF. The CDR3 bases are TGTGCCAGCAGCCAAGATTATCTAGCGGGCCACATGAGCTCCTACAATGAGCAGTTCTTC.

This chain connects TRBV15 to TRBJ1-2; D unclear. Germline V gene lookup returns CDR1 LNHNV and CDR2 YYDKDF (reference sequence). Trimming shortened V by 0 bases and J by 8 bases, and 13 bases separated the two germline ends. This CDR3 is 14 amino acids long. CDR3 region: CATSREGQLRGYTF. CDR3 in DNA: TGTGCCACCAGCAGAGAGGGCCAATTAAGGGGCTACACCTTC.

V and J are TRBV3-1 (or the pseudogene TRBV3-2) and TRBJ2-3, with TRBD2 identical over 9 bases. The junction had 12 bases not matched to a gene; V was cut back by 4 bases and J by 4 bases. The CDR3 loop spans 17 amino acids. Germline CDR1 is LGHDT and CDR2 is YNNKEL (reference sequence). The CDR3 loop reads CASSLRRLAGRADTQYF. CDR3 nucleotides: TGTGCCAGCAGCCTCAGGAGGCTAGCGGGAAGGGCAGATACGCAGTATTTT.

V is TRBV2 and J is TRBJ2-5; possibly TRBD1 or TRBD2 for D (6 bases each). The CDR3 is 14 residues long. Trimming cost V 6 bases and J 5 bases, with 16 bases left between them. Germline V gene data show CDR1 as SNHLY and CDR2 as FYNNEI. CDR3 in amino acids: CASSKGGGRETQYF. CDR3 nucleotide sequence: TGTGCCAGCAGCAAGGGGGGAGGTAGGGAGACCCAGTACTTC.

This clone was detected a few times. The chain has TRBV3-1 (or the pseudogene TRBV3-2) and TRBJ1-1, with D maybe TRBD1 (6 bases). The CDR3 runs 14 residues. Between the trimmed V and J ends, which lost 2 bases and 12 bases, there was a span of 19 bases. CDR1 and CDR2 from the germline V gene are LGHDT and YNNKEL (reference sequence). The CDR3: CASSQSNRVLATFF. The CDR3 coding sequence is TGTGCCAGCAGCCAATCGAACAGGGTACTTGCGACTTTCTTT.

The rearrangement links TRBV2 to TRBJ2-1, with 11 bases lining up with TRBD2. CDR3 length equals 15 residues. V shed 3 bases, J shed 7 bases, and the junction held 5 bases outside the gene matches. The germline V gene encodes CDR1 SNHLY and CDR2 FYNNEI. The CDR3 DNA reads as TGTGCCAGCAGTGATAGCGGGGGGGCCAAGAATGAGCAGTTCTTC. It translates to CASSDSGGAKNEQFF.

This chain joins TRBV7-3 and TRBJ1-4; no clear D. The germline gives CDR1 SGHTA, CDR2 FQGTGA. This CDR3 has 13 residues. The germline V and J ends were trimmed by 1 base and 8 bases, with 8 bases remaining between them. The CDR3: CASSLSIGEKLFF. The CDR3 DNA follows: TGTGCCAGCAGCTTAAGTATCGGGGAAAAACTGTTTTTT. Complete variable domain (other parts from reference TRBV7-3 and TRBJ1-4): GAGVSQTPSNKVTEKGKYVELRCDPISGHTALYWYRQSLGQGPEFLIYFQGTGAADDSGLPNDRFFAVRPEGSVSTLKIQRTERGDSAVYLCASSLSIGEKLFFGSGTQLSVL.

This chain joins TRBV4-1 and TRBJ2-3; 9 bases map to TRBD1. The CDR3 runs to 16 residues. Germline values: CDR1 MGHRA, CDR2 YSYEKL. Trimming cost V 0 bases and J 1 base; bases outside gene matches: 2. CDR3: CASSQDRTGGTDTQYF. CDR3 sequence (DNA): TGCGCCAGCAGCCAAGATAGGACAGGGGGCACAGATACGCAGTATTTT.

The chain links TRBV27 to TRBJ1-5; 7 nucleotides match TRBD1. CDR1 and CDR2 (germline): MNHEY, SMNVEV (reference sequence). V lost 5 bases and J lost 0; bases outside the gene matches: 13. This CDR3 has 18 amino acids. DNA for the CDR3: TGTGCCAGCAGTCCTTTTGGGGGTACAGGGGTTAGCAATCAGCCCCAGCATTTT. As protein: CASSPFGGTGVSNQPQHF.

This chain connects TRBV4-1 to TRBJ1-1; D perhaps matches TRBD1 (6 bases). CDR3 length: 15 amino acids. The germline V gene encodes CDR1 MGHRA and CDR2 YSYEKL. V lost 2 bases and J 1 base, leaving 11 bases between the germline ends. CDR3 region: CASSQYDRKNTEAFF. The CDR3 coding sequence is TGCGCCAGCAGCCAATACGACAGGAAGAACACTGAAGCTTTCTTT.

The rearrangement uses TRBV7-8 and TRBJ1-2; D perhaps matches TRBD1 (5 bases). This CDR3 has 16 amino acids. From germline, CDR1 is SGHVS and CDR2 FQNEAQ. V lost 5 bases, J lost 0 bases, and 16 bases lay in between. Here the CDR3 reads CASSEKRGGANYGYTF. CDR3 in DNA: TGTGCCAGCAGCGAAAAACGCGGGGGAGCTAACTATGGCTACACCTTC.